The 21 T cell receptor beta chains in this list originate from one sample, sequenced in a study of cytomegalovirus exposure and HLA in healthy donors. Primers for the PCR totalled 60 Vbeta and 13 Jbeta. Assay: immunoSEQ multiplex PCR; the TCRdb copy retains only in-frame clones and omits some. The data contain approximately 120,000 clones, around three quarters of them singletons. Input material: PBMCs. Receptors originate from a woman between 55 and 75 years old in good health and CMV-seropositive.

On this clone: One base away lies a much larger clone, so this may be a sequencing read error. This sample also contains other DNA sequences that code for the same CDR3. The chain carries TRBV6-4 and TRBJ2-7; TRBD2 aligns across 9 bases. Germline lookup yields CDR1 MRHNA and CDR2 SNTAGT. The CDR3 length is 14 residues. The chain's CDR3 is CASSEREGSYEQYF. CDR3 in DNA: TGTGCCAGCAGTGAGCGGGAGGGCTCCTACGAACAGTACTTC.

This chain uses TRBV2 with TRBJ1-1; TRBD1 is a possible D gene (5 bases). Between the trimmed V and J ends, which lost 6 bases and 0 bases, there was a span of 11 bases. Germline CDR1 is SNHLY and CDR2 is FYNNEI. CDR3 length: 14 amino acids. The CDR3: CASRKTELNTEAFF. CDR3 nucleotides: TGTGCCAGCAGAAAGACAGAGTTGAACACTGAAGCTTTCTTT.

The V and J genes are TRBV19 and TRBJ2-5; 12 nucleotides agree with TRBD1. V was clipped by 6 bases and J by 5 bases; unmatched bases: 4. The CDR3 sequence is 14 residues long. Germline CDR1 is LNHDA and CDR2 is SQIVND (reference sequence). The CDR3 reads CASSGTGGQETQYF. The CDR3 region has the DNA TGTGCCAGTAGCGGGACAGGGGGCCAGGAGACCCAGTACTTC. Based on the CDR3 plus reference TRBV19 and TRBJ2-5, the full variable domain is DGGITQSPKYLFRKEGQNVTLSCEQNLNHDAMYWYRQDPGQGLRLIYYSQIVNDFQKGDIAEGYSVSREKKESFPLTVTSAQKNPTAFYLCASSGTGGQETQYFGPGTRLLVL.

The CDR3 DNA sequence: TGTGCCAGCAGCCAAGACGAGGGGGACAATCAGCCCCAGCATTTT. This encodes CASSQDEGDNQPQHF. The chain links TRBV4-2 to TRBJ1-5, with D tentatively TRBD1 (6 bases). V was cut by 0 bases and J by 3 bases, with 9 bases left in between. The length of the CDR3 is 15 residues. Germline values: CDR1 LGHNA, CDR2 YNFKEQ.

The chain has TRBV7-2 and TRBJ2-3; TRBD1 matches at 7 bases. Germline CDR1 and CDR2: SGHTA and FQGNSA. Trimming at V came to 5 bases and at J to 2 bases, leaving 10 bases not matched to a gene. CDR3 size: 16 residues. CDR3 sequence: CASSAGDRGLTDTQYF. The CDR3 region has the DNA TGTGCCAGCAGCGCAGGGGACAGAGGACTCACAGATACGCAGTATTTT.

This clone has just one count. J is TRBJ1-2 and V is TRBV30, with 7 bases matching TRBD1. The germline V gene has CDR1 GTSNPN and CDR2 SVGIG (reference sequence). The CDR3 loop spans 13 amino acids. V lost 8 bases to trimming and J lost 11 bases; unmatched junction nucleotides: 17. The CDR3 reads CARGETGSYSYTF. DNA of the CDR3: TGTGCCCGCGGAGAGACAGGGTCTTACAGTTACACCTTC.

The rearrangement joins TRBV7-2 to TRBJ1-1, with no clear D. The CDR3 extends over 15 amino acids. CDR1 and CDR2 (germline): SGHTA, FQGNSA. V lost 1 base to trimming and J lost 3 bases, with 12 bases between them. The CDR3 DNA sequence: TGTGCCAGCAGCTTAGGGCCGGGGTTGGACACTGAAGCTTTCTTT. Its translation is CASSLGPGLDTEAFF. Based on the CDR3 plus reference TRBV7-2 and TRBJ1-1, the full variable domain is GAGVSQSPSNKVTEKGKDVELRCDPISGHTALYWYRQSLGQGLEFLIYFQGNSAPDKSGLPSDRFSAERTGGSVSTLTIQRTQQEDSAVYLCASSLGPGLDTEAFFGQGTRLTVV.

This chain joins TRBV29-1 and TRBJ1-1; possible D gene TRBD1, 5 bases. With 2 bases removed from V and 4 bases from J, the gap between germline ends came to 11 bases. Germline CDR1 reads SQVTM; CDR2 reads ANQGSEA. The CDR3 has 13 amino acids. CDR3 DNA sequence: TGCAGCGTTGAATTGACAGCGGGCACTGAAGCTTTCTTT. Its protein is CSVELTAGTEAFF.

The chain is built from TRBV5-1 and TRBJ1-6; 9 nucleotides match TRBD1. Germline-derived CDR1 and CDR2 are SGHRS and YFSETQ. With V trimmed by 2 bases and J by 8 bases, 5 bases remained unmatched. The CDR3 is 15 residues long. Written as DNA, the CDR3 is TGCGCCAGCAGCTTTACAGGGGGCACCGATTCACCCCTCCACTTT. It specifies CASSFTGGTDSPLHF.

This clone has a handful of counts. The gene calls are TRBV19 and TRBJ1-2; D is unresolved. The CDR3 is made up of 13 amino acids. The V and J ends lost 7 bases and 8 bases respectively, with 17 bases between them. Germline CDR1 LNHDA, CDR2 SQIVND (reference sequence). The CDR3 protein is CASIGVEREGYTF. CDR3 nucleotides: TGTGCCAGTATCGGAGTAGAACGGGAGGGCTACACCTTC.

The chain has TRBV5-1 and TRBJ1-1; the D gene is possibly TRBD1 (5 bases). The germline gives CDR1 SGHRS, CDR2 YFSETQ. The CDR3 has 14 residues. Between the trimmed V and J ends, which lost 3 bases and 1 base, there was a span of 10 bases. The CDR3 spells CASSWGGGNTEAFF. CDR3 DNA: TGCGCCAGCAGCTGGGGGGGAGGGAACACTGAAGCTTTCTTT.

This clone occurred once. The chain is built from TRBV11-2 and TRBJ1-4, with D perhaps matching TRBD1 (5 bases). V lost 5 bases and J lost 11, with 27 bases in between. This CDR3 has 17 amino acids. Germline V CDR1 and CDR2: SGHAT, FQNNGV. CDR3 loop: CASSPLVGRGNRKKLFF. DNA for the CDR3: TGTGCCAGCAGCCCCCTTGTGGGGAGGGGAAACAGAAAGAAACTGTTTTTT.

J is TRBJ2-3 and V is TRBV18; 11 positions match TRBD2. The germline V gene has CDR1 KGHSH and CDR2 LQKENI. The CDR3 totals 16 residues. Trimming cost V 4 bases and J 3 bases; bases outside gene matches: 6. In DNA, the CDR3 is TGTGCCAGCTCACATACCGGGACTAGCGGTACAGATACGCAGTATTTT. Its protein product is CASSHTGTSGTDTQYF.

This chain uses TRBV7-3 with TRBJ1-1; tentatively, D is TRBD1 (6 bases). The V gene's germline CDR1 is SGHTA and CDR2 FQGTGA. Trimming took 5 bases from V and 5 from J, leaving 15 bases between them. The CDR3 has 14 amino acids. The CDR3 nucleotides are TGTGCCAGCAGCCTCACAGGGAGGGAGACTGAAGCTTTCTTT. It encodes CASSLTGRETEAFF.

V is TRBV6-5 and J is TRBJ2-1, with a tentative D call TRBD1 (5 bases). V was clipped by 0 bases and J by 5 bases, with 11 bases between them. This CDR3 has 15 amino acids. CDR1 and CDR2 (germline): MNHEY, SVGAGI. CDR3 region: CASSYSTGGNNEQFF. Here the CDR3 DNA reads TGTGCCAGCAGTTACTCTACAGGCGGCAACAATGAGCAGTTCTTC.

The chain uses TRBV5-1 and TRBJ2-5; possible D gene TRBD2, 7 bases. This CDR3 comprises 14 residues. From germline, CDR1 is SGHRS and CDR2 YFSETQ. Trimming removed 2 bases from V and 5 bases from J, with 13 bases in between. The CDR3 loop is CASSLGGARETQYF. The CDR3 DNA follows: TGCGCCAGCAGCTTAGGGGGGGCTCGGGAGACCCAGTACTTC.

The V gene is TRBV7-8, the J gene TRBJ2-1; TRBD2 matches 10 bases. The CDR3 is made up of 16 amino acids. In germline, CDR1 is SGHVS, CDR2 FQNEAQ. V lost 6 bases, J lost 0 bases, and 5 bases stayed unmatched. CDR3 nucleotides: TGTGCCAGCAGGGTTTCTAGCGGGAGCTCCTACAATGAGCAGTTCTTC. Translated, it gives CASRVSSGSSYNEQFF.

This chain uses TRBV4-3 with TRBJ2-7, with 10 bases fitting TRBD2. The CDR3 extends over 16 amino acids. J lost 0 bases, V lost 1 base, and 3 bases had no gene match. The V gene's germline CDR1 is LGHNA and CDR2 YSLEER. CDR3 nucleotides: TGCGCCAGCAGCCAAGGTAGCGGGAGGAGCTCCTACGAGCAGTACTTC. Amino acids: CASSQGSGRSSYEQYF.

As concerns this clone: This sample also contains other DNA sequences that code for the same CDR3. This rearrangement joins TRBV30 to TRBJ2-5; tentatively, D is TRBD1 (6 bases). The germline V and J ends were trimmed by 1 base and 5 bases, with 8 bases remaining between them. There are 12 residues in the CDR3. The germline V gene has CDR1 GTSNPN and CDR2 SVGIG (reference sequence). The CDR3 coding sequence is TGTGCCTGGAGTGACACAGGGGAGACCCAGTACTTC. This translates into CAWSDTGETQYF. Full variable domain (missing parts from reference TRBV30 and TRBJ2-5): SQTIHQWPATLVQPVGSPLSLECTVEGTSNPNLYWYRQAAGRGLQLLFYSVGIGQISSEVPQNLSASRPQDRQFILSSKKLLLSDSGFYLCAWSDTGETQYFGPGTRLLVL.

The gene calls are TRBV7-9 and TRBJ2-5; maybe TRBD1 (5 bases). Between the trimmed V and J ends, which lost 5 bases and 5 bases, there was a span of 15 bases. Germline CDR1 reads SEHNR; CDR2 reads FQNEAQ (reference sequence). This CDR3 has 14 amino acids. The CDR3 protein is CASSRFGAEETQYF. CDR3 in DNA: TGTGCCAGCAGCAGATTTGGGGCGGAGGAGACCCAGTACTTC.

The DNA for the CDR3 is TGTGCCAGCAGCCGAGGCCGACAGGGTATTTTTAGCGATGAGCAGTTCTTC. Translated: CASSRGRQGIFSDEQFF. The V call is TRBV4-2, the J call TRBJ2-1; 7 bases line up with TRBD1. The germline V gene encodes CDR1 LGHNA and CDR2 YNFKEQ. The CDR3 runs 17 residues. After removal of 4 bases from V and 8 bases from J, the junction contained 17 bases not matched to a gene.